What follows are 26 T cell receptor beta chains derived from one specimen sequenced in a study of response to subunit inactivated influenza vaccine. TCRdb reprocessed the RT-PCR reads via MiXCR and lists one record per CDR3 protein. The repertoire holds about 780,000 distinct CDR3 sequences, with roughly 20% as singletons. This material consisted of PBMCs from blood, taken roughly 5 days after vaccination. All receptors derive from a man aged 45 to 65 who received an inactivated influenza vaccine.

This clonotype appeared a few times. The chain recombines TRBV6-2 or TRBV6-3 with TRBJ2-4; D is unresolved. CDR1 is MNHEY, CDR2 SVGEGT, per germline. V dropped 2 bases and J dropped 9 bases, with 11 bases sitting between them. This CDR3 region has 13 residues. The CDR3 sequence is CASSYQTVSIQYF. CDR3 sequence (DNA): TGTGCCAGCAGTTACCAAACAGTCAGCATTCAGTACTTC.

The chain is built from TRBV5-6 and TRBJ2-7; D perhaps matches TRBD2 (6 bases). CDR1 and CDR2 (germline): SGHDT, YYEEEE. The length of the CDR3 is 16 residues. V gave up 0 bases and J gave up 0 bases, with 13 bases separating them. The CDR3 is CASSLELAESSYEQYF. CDR3 DNA: TGTGCCAGCAGCTTGGAGTTAGCGGAGAGCTCCTACGAGCAGTACTTC.

The CDR3 DNA reads TGTGCCAGCGACGAAGGAAGGAACACCGGGGAGCTGTTTTTT. Translation gives CASDEGRNTGELFF. This rearrangement joins TRBV6-2 or TRBV6-3 to TRBJ2-2; D is unresolved. There are 14 residues in the CDR3. The germline gives CDR1 MNHEY, CDR2 SVGEGT. Trimming left V 8 bases short and J 1 base short, with 11 bases between.

The J gene is TRBJ2-3, the V gene TRBV5-1; 9 nucleotides match TRBD1. The germline V gene encodes CDR1 SGHRS and CDR2 YFSETQ. The CDR3 contains 15 residues. Losses at the gene ends were 4 bases for V and 2 bases for J; bases not matched to a gene: 5. CDR3 DNA sequence: TGCGCCAGCAGCCCGGACAGGGGCTACACAGATACGCAGTATTTT. This codes for CASSPDRGYTDTQYF.

The sample holds a few counts of this clonotype. The rearrangement uses TRBV20-1 and TRBJ2-7; 7 nucleotides agree with TRBD2. J lost 0 bases, V lost 4 bases, and 9 bases had no gene match. The CDR3 covers 15 residues. Looked up from germline, CDR1 is DFQATT and CDR2 is SNEGSKA (reference sequence). CDR3 sequence: CSATSSGASSYEQYF. The DNA of the CDR3 is TGCAGTGCTACCTCTAGCGGAGCGAGCTCCTACGAGCAGTACTTC.

This clonotype occurred a few times. The chain links TRBV20-1 to TRBJ2-1; 10 bases are shared with TRBD2. V was clipped by 4 bases and J by 0 bases; unmatched bases: 9. This CDR3 region has 17 residues. Germline V gene sequence: CDR1 DFQATT, CDR2 SNEGSKA (reference sequence). CDR3 coding DNA: TGCAGTGCTACCGGGACTAGCGACACCAGCTCCTACAATGAGCAGTTCTTC. It encodes CSATGTSDTSSYNEQFF.

This chain links TRBV20-1 with TRBJ1-5; TRBD1 aligns across 7 bases. The ends lost 7 bases at V and 7 bases at J; junction bases unmatched: 10. The V gene's germline CDR1 is DFQATT and CDR2 SNEGSKA (reference sequence). This CDR3 comprises 13 residues. The CDR3 nucleotides are TGCAGTGGCCAGTCAGGGGGTAACCAGCCCCAGCATTTT. Amino acids: CSGQSGGNQPQHF.

This clonotype has a handful of counts. The chain carries TRBV29-1 and TRBJ2-3; 15 nucleotides align to TRBD2. Germline CDR1 is SQVTM and CDR2 is ANQGSEA. The CDR3 has 19 residues. The CDR3 region has the DNA TGCAGGAATACCGGGACTAGCGGGAGGAGCCGGGGTTGCGCGCGTACGCAGTATTTT. This codes for CRNTGTSGRSRGCARTQYF.

This clonotype has ten or more counts. The chain has TRBV20-1 and TRBJ2-1; D is perhaps TRBD2 (6 bases). Deletions cut 8 bases from V and 3 bases from J, with 20 bases between. Per the germline V gene, CDR1 is DFQATT and CDR2 is SNEGSKA (reference sequence). This CDR3 region has 15 residues. The CDR3 DNA reads TGCAGTACGCCCCGGGCGGGACGAAACTACAATGAGCAGTTCTTC. Amino acids: CSTPRAGRNYNEQFF.

The table lists this clonotype with many counts. The V call is TRBV6-1, the J call TRBJ1-5, with D possibly matching TRBD1 (5 bases). Between the trimmed V and J ends, which lost 7 bases and 0 bases, there was a span of 16 bases. The length of the CDR3 is 16 residues. Germline lookup yields CDR1 MNHNS and CDR2 SASEGT. The CDR3 loop reads CASNPGPRISNQPQHF. The CDR3 DNA reads TGTGCCAGCAACCCGGGACCCAGAATTAGCAATCAGCCCCAGCATTTT.

This clonotype came up a few times. The rearrangement joins TRBV6-2 or TRBV6-3 to TRBJ2-1, with TRBD2 identical over 12 bases. Germline assignment: CDR1 MNHEY and CDR2 SVGEGT. This CDR3 has 17 residues. The V segment lost 2 bases and the J segment 2 bases; nucleotides outside the gene matches: 4. The CDR3 spells CASSYPLAGGPYNEQFF. The CDR3 nucleotides are TGTGCCAGCAGTTACCCCCTAGCGGGAGGGCCCTACAATGAGCAGTTCTTC.

This clonotype was found a few times. The chain links TRBV9 to TRBJ2-1, with a possible D match to TRBD2 (6 bases). The CDR3 is 17 residues long. V was shortened by 2 bases and J by 2 bases, with 17 bases between the two germline ends. The germline V gene has CDR1 SGDLS and CDR2 YYNGEE. The CDR3 sequence is CASSVRPRDPTYNEQFF. The CDR3 coding sequence is TGTGCCAGCAGCGTTAGGCCGCGGGACCCCACCTACAATGAGCAGTTCTTC. The complete variable domain, with remaining parts taken from reference TRBV9 and TRBJ2-1, reads DSGVTQTPKHLITATGQRVTLRCSPRSGDLSVYWYQQSLDQGLQFLIQYYNGEERAKGNILERFSAQQFPDLHSELNLSSLELGDSALYFCASSVRPRDPTYNEQFFGPGTRLTVL.

The chain employs TRBV18 and TRBJ2-3, with D tentatively TRBD1 or TRBD2 (5 bases each). The CDR3 length is 13 residues. CDR1 KGHSH and CDR2 LQKENI come from the germline V gene. V gave up 1 base and J gave up 11 bases, with 13 bases separating them. CDR3 region: CASSPRGTLEQYF. The CDR3 nucleotides read TGTGCCAGCTCACCACGGGGGACCCTTGAGCAGTATTTT.

This clonotype was counted only a few times. The chain uses TRBV27 and TRBJ2-1; TRBD2 matches at 13 bases. Losses at the gene ends were 8 bases for V and 10 bases for J; bases not matched to a gene: 8. This CDR3 spans 14 amino acids. CDR1 and CDR2 from the germline V gene are MNHEY and SMNVEV (reference sequence). The CDR3 reads CASSTSGRLIEQFF. The CDR3 DNA reads as TGTGCCAGCTCGACTAGCGGGAGGCTGATAGAGCAGTTCTTC.

The V gene is TRBV6-2 or TRBV6-3, the J gene TRBJ2-2; 10 bases fit TRBD2. Germline V CDR1 and CDR2: MNHEY, SVGEGT. V dropped 0 bases and J dropped 6; count of bases not matched to a gene: 7. The CDR3 extends over 17 amino acids. CDR3 in amino acids: CASSYSNLAGVPGELFF. CDR3 nucleotides: TGTGCCAGCAGTTACTCGAATCTAGCGGGAGTCCCCGGGGAGCTGTTTTTT.

This clonotype was seen a few times. V and J are TRBV7-2 and TRBJ2-4; 8 bases agree with TRBD1. The germline V gene has CDR1 SGHTA and CDR2 FQGNSA. Germline trimming cut 5 bases from V and 7 bases from J; bases unmatched to any gene: 13. This CDR3 has 16 amino acids. The DNA for the CDR3 is TGTGCCAGCAGCCCAATCTCGCACAGGGGGATGAACATTCAGTACTTC. This encodes CASSPISHRGMNIQYF.

The rearrangement joins TRBV27 to TRBJ2-7; possibly TRBD2 for D (5 bases). V gave up 7 bases and J gave up 2 bases, with 12 bases separating them. Germline V lookup: CDR1 MNHEY, CDR2 SMNVEV (reference sequence). The CDR3 loop spans 13 amino acids. The CDR3 DNA is TGTGCCAGCACAAGAGGGAATCCCTACGAGCAGTACTTC. As protein: CASTRGNPYEQYF.

This chain connects TRBV7-6 to TRBJ2-1; TRBD2 aligns across 13 bases. Germline lookup yields CDR1 SGHVS and CDR2 FNYEAQ. The CDR3 extends over 16 amino acids. With 4 bases clipped from V and 8 bases from J, the junction kept 8 bases outside the gene matches. Written as DNA, the CDR3 is TGTGCCAGCAGCTCACTTACTAGCGGGAGGGGCTATGAGCAGTTCTTC. The encoded protein is CASSSLTSGRGYEQFF.

This clonotype was counted between two and nine times. The chain carries TRBV29-1 and TRBJ2-7, with 11 bases fitting TRBD2. After removal of 6 bases from V and 2 bases from J, the junction contained 6 bases not matched to a gene. From germline, CDR1 is SQVTM and CDR2 ANQGSEA. The CDR3 is 14 residues long. DNA for the CDR3: TGCAGCGTCATAACTAGCGGGAGTACCTACGAGCAGTACTTC. This codes for CSVITSGSTYEQYF.

There are many counts of this clonotype. This chain links TRBV27 with TRBJ1-1, with D tentatively TRBD1 (6 bases). Trimming stripped 0 bases from V and 0 bases from J, with 8 bases between. This CDR3 region has 15 residues. Germline V gives CDR1 MNHEY, CDR2 SMNVEV (reference sequence). CDR3 residues: CASSLSDRMNTEAFF. In nucleotides, the CDR3 is TGTGCCAGCAGTTTATCGGACAGAATGAACACTGAAGCTTTCTTT.

This clonotype was detected only a few times. V usage is TRBV5-1 and J usage is TRBJ2-7, with D possibly called TRBD1 or TRBD2 (5 bases each). The V and J ends lost 4 bases and 2 bases respectively, with 13 bases between them. This CDR3 has 14 amino acids. Germline assignment: CDR1 SGHRS and CDR2 YFSETQ. The CDR3 DNA follows: TGCGCCAGCAGCGTGGGACCGCAAACCTACGAGCAGTACTTC. Translated: CASSVGPQTYEQYF.

This clonotype was seen a few times. CDR3 loop: CASSPDGEKLFF. Written as DNA, the CDR3 is TGCGCCAGCAGCCCCGACGGGGAAAAACTGTTTTTT. The chain uses TRBV4-1 and TRBJ1-4; no reliable D call. This CDR3 region has 12 residues. Germline lookup yields CDR1 MGHRA and CDR2 YSYEKL. Trimming took off 4 bases at V and 8 bases at J, with 8 bases between the two ends.

In this sample, this clonotype turned up a few times. The V gene is TRBV29-1, the J gene TRBJ2-7, with 7 nucleotides matching TRBD2. The CDR3 runs 13 residues. The V and J ends lost 7 bases and 3 bases, in that order; junction bases with no gene match: 9. Germline lookup yields CDR1 SQVTM and CDR2 ANQGSEA. CDR3 amino acids: CSARHGGSYEQYF. The CDR3 DNA reads as TGCAGCGCACGGCACGGGGGGAGCTACGAGCAGTACTTC.

The chain couples TRBV27 to TRBJ1-1, with 9 bases identical to TRBD1. The V gene end was trimmed by 7 bases and the J gene end by 4 bases; junction bases not matched to a gene: 10. Per germline, CDR1 MNHEY and CDR2 SMNVEV (reference sequence). The CDR3 loop spans 15 amino acids. The CDR3 is CASTTGTGWSTEAFF. DNA for the CDR3: TGTGCCAGCACAACCGGGACAGGGTGGAGCACTGAAGCTTTCTTT.

This clonotype turned up a few times. The chain uses TRBV29-1 and TRBJ2-1; 12 bases fit TRBD2. The CDR3 extends over 15 amino acids. The V gene end was trimmed by 7 bases and the J gene end by 4 bases; junction bases not matched to a gene: 8. Germline CDR1 reads SQVTM; CDR2 reads ANQGSEA. In DNA, the CDR3 is TGCAGCGCCTCACTAGCGGGGGGCCGGTACAATGAGCAGTTCTTC. This sequence encodes CSASLAGGRYNEQFF.

The sample holds a few counts of this clonotype. The V call is TRBV18, the J call TRBJ1-1; no firm D call. The germline V and J ends were trimmed by 1 base and 3 bases, with 9 bases remaining between them. CDR1 is KGHSH, CDR2 LQKENI, per germline. The CDR3 runs to 14 residues. The CDR3 bases are TGTGCCAGCTCACCACAGGTCGTAGACACTGAAGCTTTCTTT. Residues: CASSPQVVDTEAFF.